Following are 27 T cell receptor beta chains from one sample sequenced in a study of T cell responses to AZD1222 COVID-19 vaccine. The protocol was immunoSEQ multiplex PCR, while the TCRdb copy is restricted to in-frame clones and leaves out a portion. The sample lists fewer than 120,000 clones, 81% occurring once. The specimen comprised peripheral blood, sampled on day 0 of AZD1222 vaccination. These receptors were obtained from an adult in good health.

The V call is TRBV19, the J call TRBJ2-1; TRBD2 matches at 9 bases. This CDR3 contains 20 residues. With 1 base clipped from V and 9 bases from J, the junction kept 22 bases outside the gene matches. The germline V gene has CDR1 LNHDA and CDR2 SQIVND (reference sequence). The CDR3: CASSIGGRTSVSSRAGEQFF. Here the CDR3 DNA reads TGTGCCAGTAGTATAGGTGGGCGGACTAGCGTGTCGAGTCGAGCGGGTGAGCAGTTCTTC.

This chain joins TRBV6-1 and TRBJ1-3; 7 nucleotides match TRBD1. J lost 2 bases, V lost 3 bases, and 4 bases had no gene match. Germline CDR1 reads MNHNS; CDR2 reads SASEGT. CDR3 length: 15 residues. The CDR3 DNA reads as TGTGCCAGCAGTGATCACAGGGGAGCTGGAAACACCATATATTTT. Translation gives CASSDHRGAGNTIYF.

V and J are TRBV6-1 and TRBJ1-1; possible D gene TRBD1, 5 bases. The V and J ends lost 3 bases and 0 bases respectively, with 8 bases between them. CDR1 MNHNS and CDR2 SASEGT come from the germline V gene. CDR3 size: 14 residues. The CDR3 DNA is TGTGCCAGCAGTGAGGGGGGGGTGAACACTGAAGCTTTCTTT. Translated: CASSEGGVNTEAFF.

This sequence joins TRBV11-1 and TRBJ2-2, with 7 bases identical to TRBD2. The CDR3 spans 15 residues. The germline gives CDR1 SGHAT, CDR2 FQDESV (reference sequence). Losses at the gene ends were 1 base for V and 4 bases for J; bases not matched to a gene: 3. CDR3: CASSLDQRGTGELFF. The CDR3 coding sequence is TGTGCCAGCAGCTTAGATCAGCGGGGCACCGGGGAGCTGTTTTTT.

This sequence joins TRBV7-2 and TRBJ1-3; the D is unclear. This CDR3 has 16 residues. V lost 5 bases, J lost 2 bases, and 16 bases lay in between. Germline values: CDR1 SGHTA, CDR2 FQGNSA. The CDR3 reads CASSPEAQVTGNTIYF. In DNA, the CDR3 is TGTGCCAGCAGCCCGGAGGCCCAGGTGACTGGAAACACCATATATTTT.

This clone occurred a few times. This chain links TRBV6-6 with TRBJ1-1, with 9 bases that match TRBD1. Germline V CDR1 and CDR2: MNHNY, SVGAGI (reference sequence). The length of the CDR3 is 12 residues. The V segment lost 8 bases and the J segment 7 bases; nucleotides outside the gene matches: 5. The DNA for the CDR3 is TGTGCCAGCCAGGACAGGGGATATGAAGCTTTCTTT. Its translation: CASQDRGYEAFF.

The chain employs TRBV1 and TRBJ1-5. TRBV1 is a pseudogene. The CDR3 extends over 18 amino acids. CDR3 bases: TGCACCAGCAGCCACCGGGTCCCACCTACCTCTAGCAATCAGCCCCAGCATTTT. This encodes CTSSHRVPPTSSNQPQHF.

The chain couples TRBV7-9 to TRBJ1-1, with 7 bases aligning to TRBD1. Trimming removed 4 bases from V and 4 bases from J; junction bases left unmatched: 6. The CDR3 has 14 residues. CDR1 SEHNR and CDR2 FQNEAQ come from the germline V gene (reference sequence). In DNA, the CDR3 is TGTGCCAGCAGCTCCACAGGGGCCGTCACTGAAGCTTTCTTT. Encoded protein: CASSSTGAVTEAFF. The full variable domain, with the rest looked up from reference TRBV7-9 and TRBJ1-1, is DTGVSQNPRHKITKRGQNVTFRCDPISEHNRLYWYRQTLGQGPEFLTYFQNEAQLEKSRLLSDRFSAERPKGSFSTLEIQRTEQGDSAMYLCASSSTGAVTEAFFGQGTRLTVV.

This chain joins TRBV5-8 and TRBJ2-2, with D possibly matching TRBD1 (6 bases). The CDR3 consists of 15 residues. Germline CDR1 reads SGHTS; CDR2 reads YDEGEE. Trimming cost V 5 bases and J 2 bases, with 13 bases left between them. CDR3 protein: CASRPDRPNTGELFF. CDR3 bases: TGTGCCAGCAGGCCCGACAGGCCAAACACCGGGGAGCTGTTTTTT.

V gene TRBV30 combines with J gene TRBJ1-4; TRBD1 is a possible D gene (5 bases). V was shortened by 3 bases and J by 4 bases, with 12 bases between the two germline ends. CDR1 and CDR2 from the germline V gene are GTSNPN and SVGIG (reference sequence). This CDR3 has 14 amino acids. In DNA form, the CDR3 reads TGTGCCTGGAGCCGCGGGGGGGATAATGAAAAACTGTTTTTT. Translated: CAWSRGGDNEKLFF.

V usage is TRBV7-2 and J usage is TRBJ1-2, with 7 bases aligning to TRBD1. The CDR3 length is 16 residues. V shed 5 bases, J shed 4 bases, and the junction held 13 bases outside the gene matches. Per germline, CDR1 SGHTA and CDR2 FQGNSA. The CDR3 coding sequence is TGTGCCAGCAGCCAACGGACAGGCCATGGGGGCTATGGCTACACCTTC. Translated, it gives CASSQRTGHGGYGYTF.

The chain recombines TRBV7-2 with TRBJ1-6, with TRBD1 as a possible D gene (5 bases). Germline values: CDR1 SGHTA, CDR2 FQGNSA. This CDR3 spans 16 amino acids. V gave up 3 bases and J gave up 8 bases, with 17 bases separating them. Here the CDR3 reads CASSFGPPGLDSPLHF. CDR3 bases: TGTGCCAGCAGCTTCGGCCCGCCGGGGCTCGATTCACCCCTCCACTTT.

This clone was recorded only once. V and J are TRBV14 and TRBJ1-4; a weak D match, TRBD1 (6 bases). This CDR3 is built from 17 residues. Germline values: CDR1 SGHDN, CDR2 FVKESK. V shed 6 bases and J shed 2 bases, with 19 bases lying between them. The CDR3 here is CASSSTGALITNEKLFF. Written as DNA, the CDR3 is TGTGCCAGCAGTTCCACGGGGGCGTTAATTACTAATGAAAAACTGTTTTTT. Variable domain in full (rest from reference TRBV14 and TRBJ1-4): EAGVTQFPSHSVIEKGQTVTLRCDPISGHDNLYWYRRVMGKEIKFLLHFVKESKQDESGMPNNRFLAERTGGTYSTLKVQPAELEDSGVYFCASSSTGALITNEKLFFGSGTQLSVL.

The chain employs TRBV10-2 and TRBJ1-1; D is perhaps TRBD1 (5 bases). Trimming took off 6 bases at V and 6 bases at J, with 8 bases between the two ends. CDR3 size: 11 residues. The germline V gene encodes CDR1 WSHSY and CDR2 SAAADI. The CDR3 region has the DNA TGCGCCAGCAGCCAGGGCTCTGAAGCTTTCTTT. Protein product: CASSQGSEAFF.

A remark on this clone: The same CDR3 also results from other DNA sequences found in this sample. The V call is TRBV12-3 or TRBV12-4, the J call TRBJ1-2; 7 bases agree with TRBD1. The CDR3 totals 13 residues. V lost 1 base and J lost 4; bases outside the gene matches: 0. For the CDR3, the DNA is TGTGCCAGCAGTTTAGGGACAGGCTATGGCTACACCTTC. Its protein is CASSLGTGYGYTF.

The chain couples TRBV9 to TRBJ1-4, with 8 bases aligning to TRBD1. Germline lookup yields CDR1 SGDLS and CDR2 YYNGEE. The V gene end was trimmed by 0 bases and the J gene end by 6 bases; junction bases not matched to a gene: 4. There are 15 residues in the CDR3. The CDR3 reads CASSVGTGNDEKLFF. CDR3 nucleotide sequence: TGTGCCAGCAGCGTAGGGACAGGGAATGATGAAAAACTGTTTTTT. The full variable domain, in which reference TRBV9 and TRBJ1-4 provide the parts outside the CDR3, is DSGVTQTPKHLITATGQRVTLRCSPRSGDLSVYWYQQSLDQGLQFLIQYYNGEERAKGNILERFSAQQFPDLHSELNLSSLELGDSALYFCASSVGTGNDEKLFFGSGTQLSVL.

The chain joins TRBV21-1 to TRBJ2-2; the listed D gene, TRBD1, was not tested against the DNA. TRBV21-1 is an annotated pseudogene. This CDR3 has 18 amino acids. The CDR3 here is CASSKESLGTGGSGELFF. The CDR3 DNA reads as TGTGCCAGCAGCAAAGAGTCTTTGGGGACAGGGGGTAGCGGGGAGCTGTTTTTT.

The V call is TRBV6-6, the J call TRBJ1-1; D is ambiguous. Trimming left V 7 bases short and J 5 bases short, with 14 bases between. The CDR3 loop spans 13 amino acids. Germline V gene data show CDR1 as MNHNY and CDR2 as SVGAGI (reference sequence). The CDR3 loop reads CASKNSGGTEAFF. The CDR3, as DNA: TGTGCCAGCAAAAACTCGGGTGGGACTGAAGCTTTCTTT.

The chain recombines TRBV19 with TRBJ1-5; 11 nucleotides agree with TRBD1. The CDR3 spans 19 residues. V lost 5 bases to trimming and J lost 1 base; unmatched junction nucleotides: 13. CDR1 and CDR2 (germline): LNHDA, SQIVND (reference sequence). CDR3 sequence: CASSAGQGAPLGSNQPQHF. As DNA, the CDR3 is TGTGCCAGTAGTGCCGGACAGGGGGCCCCTCTGGGAAGCAATCAGCCCCAGCATTTT.

V and J are TRBV27 and TRBJ1-2, with a tentative D call TRBD1 (5 bases). The CDR3 covers 13 residues. V was cut by 6 bases and J by 7 bases, with 15 bases left in between. CDR1 and CDR2 from the germline V gene are MNHEY and SMNVEV (reference sequence). In DNA form, the CDR3 reads TGTGCCAGCAGCGACAGAGCCCGGGGTGGCTACACCTTC. Translating gives CASSDRARGGYTF.

The chain uses TRBV6-5 and TRBJ1-2; D might be TRBD1 (6 bases). Trimming shortened V by 2 bases and J by 7 bases, and 11 bases separated the two germline ends. CDR3 length equals 13 residues. CDR1 is MNHEY and CDR2 is SVGAGI in the germline V gene. The CDR3 is CASSYEGGAGYTF. CDR3 sequence (DNA): TGTGCCAGCAGTTACGAGGGGGGGGCTGGCTACACCTTC.

This chain uses TRBV28 with TRBJ2-7; unclear D gene. Trimming removed 6 bases from V and 5 bases from J, with 8 bases in between. CDR3 length equals 11 residues. Per the germline V gene, CDR1 is MDHEN and CDR2 is SYDVKM. DNA for the CDR3: TGTGCCAGCAGCCGGGCCCACGAGCAGTACTTC. Its protein is CASSRAHEQYF.

V usage is TRBV28 and J usage is TRBJ1-5; no definite D call. CDR3 size: 17 residues. Germline assignment: CDR1 MDHEN and CDR2 SYDVKM. Trimming removed 7 bases from V and 0 bases from J, with 19 bases in between. The CDR3 loop is CASTTPRRRVSNQPQHF. As DNA, the CDR3 is TGTGCCAGCACCACTCCGCGTCGTCGGGTTAGCAATCAGCCCCAGCATTTT.

This chain links TRBV7-2 with TRBJ1-3; no firm D call. The CDR3 covers 18 residues. Germline V gives CDR1 SGHTA, CDR2 FQGNSA. The ends were cut back, 1 base at V and 1 base at J, with 17 bases in the middle. The CDR3 DNA reads TGTGCCAGCAGCTTAGTATCTGTCAGACCTTCGTCTGGAAACACCATATATTTT. The encoded protein is CASSLVSVRPSSGNTIYF.

V and J are TRBV6-5 and TRBJ2-1; 12 bases are a match to TRBD2. J was trimmed by 5 bases and V by 5 bases; bases with no gene match: 4. Looked up from germline, CDR1 is MNHEY and CDR2 is SVGAGI. The CDR3 contains 15 residues. The CDR3 DNA follows: TGTGCCAGCAGTCTGACTAGCGGGGGCCACAATGAGCAGTTCTTC. It codes for CASSLTSGGHNEQFF.

The chain joins TRBV28 to TRBJ1-2; D is undetermined. The CDR3 covers 13 residues. V was shortened by 2 bases and J by 2 bases, with 6 bases between the two germline ends. Germline CDR1 and CDR2: MDHEN and SYDVKM. The CDR3 nucleotides read TGTGCCAGCAGTTTAAGCCAGAACTATGGCTACACCTTC. As protein: CASSLSQNYGYTF.

The chain carries TRBV19 and TRBJ2-1; the match to TRBD2 covers 13 bases. The CDR3 consists of 15 residues. V trimming: 3 bases; J trimming: 6 bases; junction bases outside the gene matches: 2. Germline CDR1 LNHDA, CDR2 SQIVND (reference sequence). In DNA form, the CDR3 reads TGTGCCAGTAGTATCGGACTAGCGGGGGTCAATGAGCAGTTCTTC. This codes for CASSIGLAGVNEQFF.